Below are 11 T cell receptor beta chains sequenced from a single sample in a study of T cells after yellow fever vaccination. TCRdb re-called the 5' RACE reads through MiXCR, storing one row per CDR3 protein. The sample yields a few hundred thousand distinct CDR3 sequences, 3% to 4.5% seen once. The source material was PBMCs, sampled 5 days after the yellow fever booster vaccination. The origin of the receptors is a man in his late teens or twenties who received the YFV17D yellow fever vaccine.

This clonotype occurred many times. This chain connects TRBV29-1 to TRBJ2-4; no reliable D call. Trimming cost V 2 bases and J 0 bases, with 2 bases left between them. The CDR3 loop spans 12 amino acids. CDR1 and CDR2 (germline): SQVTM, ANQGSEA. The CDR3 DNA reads TGCAGCGTTGAACTAGCCAAAAACATTCAGTACTTC. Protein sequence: CSVELAKNIQYF.

CDR3 amino acids: CATSRDIGQNYGYTF. The CDR3 DNA is TGTGCCACCAGCAGAGATATAGGACAGAACTATGGCTACACCTTC. V is TRBV15 and J is TRBJ1-2; TRBD1 is a possible D gene (6 bases). The CDR3 is made up of 15 amino acids. Trimming removed 0 bases at V and 2 bases at J, with 10 bases between. Germline CDR1 reads LNHNV; CDR2 reads YYDKDF (reference sequence).

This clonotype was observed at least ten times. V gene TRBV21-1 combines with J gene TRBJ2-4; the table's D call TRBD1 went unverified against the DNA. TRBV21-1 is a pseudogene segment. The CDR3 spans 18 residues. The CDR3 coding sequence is TGTGCCAGCAGCAAAGCGCGCCAGGGCTACCTAGCCAGGAACATTCAGTACTTC. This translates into CASSKARQGYLARNIQYF.

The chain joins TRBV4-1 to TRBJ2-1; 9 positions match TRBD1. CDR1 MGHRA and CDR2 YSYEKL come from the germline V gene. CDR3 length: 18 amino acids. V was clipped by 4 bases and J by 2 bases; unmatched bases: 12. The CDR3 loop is CASSPIPGTGIPYNEQFF. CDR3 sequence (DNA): TGCGCCAGCAGCCCCATACCCGGGACAGGGATCCCCTACAATGAGCAGTTCTTC.

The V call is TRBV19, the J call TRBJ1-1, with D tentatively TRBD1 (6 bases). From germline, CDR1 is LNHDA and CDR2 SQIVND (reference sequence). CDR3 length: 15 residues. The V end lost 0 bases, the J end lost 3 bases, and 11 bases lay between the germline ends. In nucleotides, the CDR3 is TGTGCCAGTAGTATAGAGGACAGTGGGTACACTGAAGCTTTCTTT. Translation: CASSIEDSGYTEAFF.

The CDR3 here is CASSLTGSQPGHQPQHF. CDR3 nucleotide sequence: TGTGCCAGCAGTTTGACCGGGAGTCAACCGGGCCATCAGCCCCAGCATTTT. The chain is built from TRBV6-5 and TRBJ1-5; no reliable D call. This CDR3 comprises 17 residues. Germline CDR1 and CDR2: MNHEY and SVGAGI. Trimming took 4 bases from V and 5 from J, leaving 21 bases between them.

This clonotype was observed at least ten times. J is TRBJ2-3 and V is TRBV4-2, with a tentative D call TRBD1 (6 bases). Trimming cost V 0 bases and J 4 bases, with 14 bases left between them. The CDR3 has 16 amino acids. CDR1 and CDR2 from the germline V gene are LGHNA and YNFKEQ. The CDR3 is CASSQDGASGADTQYF. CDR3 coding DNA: TGTGCCAGCAGCCAAGACGGGGCCTCAGGGGCAGATACGCAGTATTTT.

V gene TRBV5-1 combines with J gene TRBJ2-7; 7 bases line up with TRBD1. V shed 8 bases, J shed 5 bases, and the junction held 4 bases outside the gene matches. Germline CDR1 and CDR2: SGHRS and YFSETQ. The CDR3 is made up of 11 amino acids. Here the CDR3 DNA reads TGCGCCAGTACAGGGGTCGACGAGCAGTACTTC. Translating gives CASTGVDEQYF. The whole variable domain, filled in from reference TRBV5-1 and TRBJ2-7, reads KAGVTQTPRYLIKTRGQQVTLSCSPISGHRSVSWYQQTPGQGLQFLFEYFSETQRNKGNFPGRFSGRQFSNSRSEMNVSTLELGDSALYLCASTGVDEQYFGPGTRLTVT.

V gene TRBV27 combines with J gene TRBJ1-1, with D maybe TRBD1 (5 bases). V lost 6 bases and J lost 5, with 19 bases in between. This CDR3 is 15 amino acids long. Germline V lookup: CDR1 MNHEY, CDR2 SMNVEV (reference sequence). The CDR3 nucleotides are TGTGCCAGCAGCGGTGAAAGCGGGGGGGGGACTGAAGCTTTCTTT. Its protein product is CASSGESGGGTEAFF.

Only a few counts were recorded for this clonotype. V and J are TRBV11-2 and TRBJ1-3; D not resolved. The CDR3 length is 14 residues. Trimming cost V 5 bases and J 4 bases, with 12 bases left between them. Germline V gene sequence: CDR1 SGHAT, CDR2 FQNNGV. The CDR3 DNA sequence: TGTGCCAGCAGCGGTGGATGGGAAGGAAACACCATATATTTT. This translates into CASSGGWEGNTIYF.

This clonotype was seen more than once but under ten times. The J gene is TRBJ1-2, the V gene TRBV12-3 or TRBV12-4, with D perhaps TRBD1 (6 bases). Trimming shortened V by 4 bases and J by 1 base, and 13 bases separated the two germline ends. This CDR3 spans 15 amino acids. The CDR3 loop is CASSSQGHFNYGYTF. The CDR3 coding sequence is TGTGCCAGCAGTTCACAGGGACACTTTAACTATGGCTACACCTTC.